This T cell receptor (beta chain) originates from a study of T cells in Graves' hyperthyroidism and ophthalmopathy. Clinical Activity Scores of at least 3, NOSPECS grades of at least 4 and durations under 3 months characterized ophthalmopathy patients. Patients showing uncontrolled infection, other autoimmune disease, pregnancy or lactation were ineligible. Diagnosis relied on clinical symptoms, serum thyroxine and TRAb, thyroid ultrasound and orbital computed tomography. The sample holds many counts of this clonotype. Amplification of TCR beta CDR3 regions used RNA as the template. HTBI primers were the set used in a first-round RT-PCR of the TCR CDR3. TCRdb reanalysed the multiplex PCR reads using MiXCR and keeps one entry per CDR3 protein. The table has 500,000 to 650,000 distinct CDR3 sequences, roughly 15% seen once; the top ten hold roughly an eighth. In germline, CDR1 is MNHEY, CDR2 SMNVEV (reference sequence). There are 17 residues in the CDR3. V dropped 6 bases and J dropped 2 bases, with 20 bases sitting between them.

Input material: blood. The sequence was obtained from a woman between 50 and 59 years old with Graves' ophthalmopathy. The chain links TRBV27 to TRBJ2-1; D is perhaps TRBD2 (5 bases). The CDR3 is CASSSGPGTRAYNEQFF. The DNA for the CDR3 is TGTGCCAGCAGCTCTGGCCCGGGAACAAGGGCCTACAATGAGCAGTTCTTC.